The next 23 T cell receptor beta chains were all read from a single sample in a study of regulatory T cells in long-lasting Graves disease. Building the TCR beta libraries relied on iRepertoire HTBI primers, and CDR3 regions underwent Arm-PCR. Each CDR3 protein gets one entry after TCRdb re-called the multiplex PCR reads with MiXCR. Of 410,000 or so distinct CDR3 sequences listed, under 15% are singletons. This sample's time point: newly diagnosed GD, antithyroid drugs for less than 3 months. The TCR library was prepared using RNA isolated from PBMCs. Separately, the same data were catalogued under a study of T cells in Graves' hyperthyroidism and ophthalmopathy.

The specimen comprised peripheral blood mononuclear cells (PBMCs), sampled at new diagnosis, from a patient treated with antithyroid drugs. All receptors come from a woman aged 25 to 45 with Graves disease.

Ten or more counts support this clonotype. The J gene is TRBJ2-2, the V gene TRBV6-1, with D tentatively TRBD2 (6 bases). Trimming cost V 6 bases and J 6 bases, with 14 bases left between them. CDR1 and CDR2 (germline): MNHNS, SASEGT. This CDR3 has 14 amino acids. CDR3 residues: CASSPRDLSGELFF. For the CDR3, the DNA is TGTGCCAGCAGCCCTCGGGACTTATCCGGGGAGCTGTTTTTT.

CDR3 sequence: CASSLPVSVAASYNEQFF. The CDR3 region has the DNA TGTGCCAGCAGCTTACCCGTCTCGGTCGCGGCCTCCTACAATGAGCAGTTCTTC. This chain joins TRBV11-3 and TRBJ2-1; D remains unclear. This CDR3 is 18 amino acids long. Looked up from germline, CDR1 is SGHNT and CDR2 is YENEEA. V dropped 2 bases and J dropped 0 bases, with 17 bases sitting between them.

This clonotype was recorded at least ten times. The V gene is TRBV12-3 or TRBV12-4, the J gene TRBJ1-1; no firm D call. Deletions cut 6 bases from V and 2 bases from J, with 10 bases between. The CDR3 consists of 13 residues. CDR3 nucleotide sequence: TGTGCCAGCAGGGCATTTCTTAACACTGAAGCTTTCTTT. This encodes CASRAFLNTEAFF.

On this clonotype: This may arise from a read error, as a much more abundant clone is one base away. CDR3 in DNA: TGCGCCAGCAGCTTGGGGGGGGCGGCGACAGATACGCAGTATTTT. Protein product: CASSLGGAATDTQYF. This chain connects TRBV5-1 to TRBJ2-3, with D perhaps assigned TRBD1 or TRBD2 (6 bases each). Germline values: CDR1 SGHRS, CDR2 YFSETQ. The V end was cut by 0 bases, the J end by 3 bases, with 11 bases between. The CDR3 covers 15 residues.

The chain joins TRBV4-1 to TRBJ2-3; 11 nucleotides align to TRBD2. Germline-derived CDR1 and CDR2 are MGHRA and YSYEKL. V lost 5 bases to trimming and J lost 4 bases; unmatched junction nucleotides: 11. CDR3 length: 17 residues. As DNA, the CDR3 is TGCGCCAGCAGCTTCCACCTAGCGGGAGGCGGAGCAGATACGCAGTATTTT. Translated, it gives CASSFHLAGGGADTQYF.

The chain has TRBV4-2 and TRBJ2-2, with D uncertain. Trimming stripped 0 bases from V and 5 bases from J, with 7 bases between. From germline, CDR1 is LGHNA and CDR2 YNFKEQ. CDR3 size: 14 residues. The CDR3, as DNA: TGTGCCAGCAGCCAAGATCCCAGTACCGGGGAGCTGTTTTTT. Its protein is CASSQDPSTGELFF.

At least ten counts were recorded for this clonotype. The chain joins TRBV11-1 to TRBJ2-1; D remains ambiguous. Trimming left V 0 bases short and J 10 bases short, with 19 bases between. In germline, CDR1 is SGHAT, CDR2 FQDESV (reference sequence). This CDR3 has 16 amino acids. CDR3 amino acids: CASSLASNRPSGEQFF. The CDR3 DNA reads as TGTGCCAGCAGCTTAGCTTCTAACCGACCCTCAGGCGAGCAGTTCTTC.

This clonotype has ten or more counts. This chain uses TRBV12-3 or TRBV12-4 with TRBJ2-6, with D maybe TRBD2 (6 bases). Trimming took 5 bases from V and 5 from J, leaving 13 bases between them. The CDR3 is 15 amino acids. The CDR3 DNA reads TGTGCCAGCAGTCCCGGGACTTCCAGGGCCAACGTCCTGACTTTC. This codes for CASSPGTSRANVLTF.

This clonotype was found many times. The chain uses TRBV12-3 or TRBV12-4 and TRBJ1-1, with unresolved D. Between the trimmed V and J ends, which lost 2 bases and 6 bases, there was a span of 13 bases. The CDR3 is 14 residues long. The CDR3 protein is CASSLNVGRSEAFF. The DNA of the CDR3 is TGTGCCAGCAGTTTAAATGTCGGAAGGTCTGAAGCTTTCTTT.

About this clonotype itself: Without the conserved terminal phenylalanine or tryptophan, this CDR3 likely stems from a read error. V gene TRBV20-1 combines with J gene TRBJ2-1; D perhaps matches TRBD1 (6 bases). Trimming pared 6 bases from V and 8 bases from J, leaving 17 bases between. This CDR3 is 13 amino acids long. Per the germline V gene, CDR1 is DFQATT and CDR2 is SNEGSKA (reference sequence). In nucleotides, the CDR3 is TGCAGTGCCGTTAGGGACAATCGGGATGAGCAGTTCCTC. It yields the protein CSAVRDNRDEQFL.

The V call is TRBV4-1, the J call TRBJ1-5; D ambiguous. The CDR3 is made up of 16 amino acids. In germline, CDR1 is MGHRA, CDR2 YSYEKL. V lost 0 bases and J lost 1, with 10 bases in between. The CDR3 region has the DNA TGCGCCAGCAGCCAAGAGGTGGGGTCAAGCAATCAGCCCCAGCATTTT. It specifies CASSQEVGSSNQPQHF.

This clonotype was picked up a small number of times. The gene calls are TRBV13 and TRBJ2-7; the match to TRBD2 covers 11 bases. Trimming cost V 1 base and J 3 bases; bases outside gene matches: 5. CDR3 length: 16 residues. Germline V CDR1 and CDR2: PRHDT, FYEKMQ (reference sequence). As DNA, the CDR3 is TGTGCCAGCAGCTTAGTGGGACTAGCGGAGAACTACGAGCAGTACTTC. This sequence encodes CASSLVGLAENYEQYF.

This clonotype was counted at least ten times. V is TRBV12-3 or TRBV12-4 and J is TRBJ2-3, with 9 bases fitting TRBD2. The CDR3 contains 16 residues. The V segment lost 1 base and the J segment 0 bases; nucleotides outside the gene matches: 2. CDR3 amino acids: CASSLVGLASTDTQYF. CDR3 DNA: TGTGCCAGCAGTTTAGTGGGACTAGCTAGCACAGATACGCAGTATTTT.

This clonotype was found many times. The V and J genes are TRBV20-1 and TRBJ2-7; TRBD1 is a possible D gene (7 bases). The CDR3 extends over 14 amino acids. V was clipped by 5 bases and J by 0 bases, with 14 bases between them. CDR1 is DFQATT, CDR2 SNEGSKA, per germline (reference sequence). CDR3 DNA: TGCAGTGCTGGAGGGACAGCCAACTCCTACGAGCAGTACTTC. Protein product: CSAGGTANSYEQYF.

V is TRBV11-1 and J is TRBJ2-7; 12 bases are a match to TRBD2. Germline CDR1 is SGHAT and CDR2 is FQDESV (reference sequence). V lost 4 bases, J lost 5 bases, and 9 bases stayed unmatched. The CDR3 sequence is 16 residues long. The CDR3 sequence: CASSSPPLAGGNEQYF. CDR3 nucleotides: TGTGCCAGCAGCTCCCCGCCCCTAGCGGGAGGGAACGAGCAGTACTTC.

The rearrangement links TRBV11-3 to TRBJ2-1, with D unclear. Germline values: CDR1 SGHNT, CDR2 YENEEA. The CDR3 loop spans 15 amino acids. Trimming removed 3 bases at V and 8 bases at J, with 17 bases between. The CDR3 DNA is TGTGCCAGCAGCTTCCCAGGACCCACCAGCGATGAGCAGTTCTTC. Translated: CASSFPGPTSDEQFF.

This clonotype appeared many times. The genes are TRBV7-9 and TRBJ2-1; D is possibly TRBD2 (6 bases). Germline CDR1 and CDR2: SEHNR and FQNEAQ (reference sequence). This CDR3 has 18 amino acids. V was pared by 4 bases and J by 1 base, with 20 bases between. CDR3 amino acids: CASSSLNFRERSYNEQFF. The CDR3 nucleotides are TGTGCCAGCAGCTCCCTAAATTTCCGGGAGCGGTCCTACAATGAGCAGTTCTTC.

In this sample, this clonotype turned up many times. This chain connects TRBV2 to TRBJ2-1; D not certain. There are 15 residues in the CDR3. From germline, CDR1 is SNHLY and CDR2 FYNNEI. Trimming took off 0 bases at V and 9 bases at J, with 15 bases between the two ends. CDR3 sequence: CASSEALGGWVEQFF. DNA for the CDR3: TGTGCCAGCAGTGAAGCGCTTGGCGGCTGGGTTGAGCAGTTCTTC.

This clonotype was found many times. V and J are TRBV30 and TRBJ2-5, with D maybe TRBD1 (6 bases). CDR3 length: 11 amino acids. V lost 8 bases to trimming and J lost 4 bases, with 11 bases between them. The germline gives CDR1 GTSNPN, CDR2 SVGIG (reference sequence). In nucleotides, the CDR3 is TGTGCCGGTGGGGGCTTAGAGACCCAGTACTTC. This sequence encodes CAGGGLETQYF.

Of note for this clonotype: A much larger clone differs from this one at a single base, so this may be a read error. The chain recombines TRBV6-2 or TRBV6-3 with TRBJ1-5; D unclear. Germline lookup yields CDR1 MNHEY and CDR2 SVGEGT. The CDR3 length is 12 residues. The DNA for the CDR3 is TGTGTCAGCAGTTGGGACAATCAGCCCCAGCATTTT. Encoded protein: CVSSWDNQPQHF.

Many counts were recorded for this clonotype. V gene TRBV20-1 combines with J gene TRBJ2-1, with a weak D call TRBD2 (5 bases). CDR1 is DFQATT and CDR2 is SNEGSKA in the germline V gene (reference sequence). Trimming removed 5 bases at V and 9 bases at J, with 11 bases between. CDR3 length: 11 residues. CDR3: CSAGLRREQFF. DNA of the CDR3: TGCAGTGCTGGACTTAGGCGTGAGCAGTTCTTC.

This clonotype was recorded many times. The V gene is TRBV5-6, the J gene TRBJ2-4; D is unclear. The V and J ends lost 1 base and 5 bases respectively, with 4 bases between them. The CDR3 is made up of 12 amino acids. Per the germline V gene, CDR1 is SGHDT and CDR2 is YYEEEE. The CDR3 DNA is TGTGCCAGCAGCTTGAAGGAAAACATTCAGTACTTC. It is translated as CASSLKENIQYF.

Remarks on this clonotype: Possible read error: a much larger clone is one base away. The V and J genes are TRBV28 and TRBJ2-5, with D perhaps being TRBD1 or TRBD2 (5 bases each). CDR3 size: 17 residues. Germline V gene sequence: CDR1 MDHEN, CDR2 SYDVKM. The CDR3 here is CASSSNSYRLGGDEQSF. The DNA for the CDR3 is TGTGCCAGCAGTTCGAACTCATACAGGCTCGGAGGCGATGAGCAGTCCTTC.